This T cell receptor beta chain stems from a study of spatial heterogeneity in lung cancer. Study in general: In raw reads, more than 9.5 appearances on average were recorded for each unique TCR and UMI combination.

The ends were cut back, 7 bases at V and 7 bases at J, with 16 bases in the middle. The length of the CDR3 is 13 residues. Germline V lookup: CDR1 KGHDR, CDR2 SFDVKD. This clonotype has a count of ten or more. Described time point: sample taken at primary tumor resection. Whole RNA, which was extracted from tumor, nontumor lung tissue or frozen PBMC, was sequenced without any cell sorting. Each CDR3 protein is one row after TCRdb ran MiXCR on the 5' RACE reads. The table lists roughly 25,000 distinct CDR3 sequences, 6.5% to 8% of them singletons. The receptor's source is a male donor with early-stage non-small cell lung cancer. The material was PBMCs, obtained at surgery. This sequence joins TRBV24-1 and TRBJ2-7, with TRBD1 as a possible D gene (6 bases). CDR3 loop: CATSSTGFGEQYF. As DNA, the CDR3 is TGTGCCACCAGCTCGACAGGCTTTGGAGAGCAGTACTTC.